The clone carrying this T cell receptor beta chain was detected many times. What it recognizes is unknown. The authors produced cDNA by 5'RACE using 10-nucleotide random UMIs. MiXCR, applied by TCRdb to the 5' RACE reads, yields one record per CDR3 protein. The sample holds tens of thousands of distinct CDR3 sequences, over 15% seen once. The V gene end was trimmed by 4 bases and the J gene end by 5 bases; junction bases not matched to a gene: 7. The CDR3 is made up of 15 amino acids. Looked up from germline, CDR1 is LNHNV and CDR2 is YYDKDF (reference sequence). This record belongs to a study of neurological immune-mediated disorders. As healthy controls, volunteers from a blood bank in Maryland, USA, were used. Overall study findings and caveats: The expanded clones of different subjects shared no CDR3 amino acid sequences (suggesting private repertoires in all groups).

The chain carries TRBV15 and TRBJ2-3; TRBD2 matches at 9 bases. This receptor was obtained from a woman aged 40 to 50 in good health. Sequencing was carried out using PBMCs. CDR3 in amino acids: CATSTGGGAVDTQYF. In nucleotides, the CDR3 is TGTGCCACCAGCACGGGCGGGGGGGCCGTAGATACGCAGTATTTT. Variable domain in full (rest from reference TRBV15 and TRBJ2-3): DAMVIQNPRYQVTQFGKPVTLSCSQTLNHNVMYWYQQKSSQAPKLLFHYYDKDFNNEADTPDNFQSRRPNTSFCFLDIRSPGLGDTAMYLCATSTGGGAVDTQYFGPGTRLTVL.